Shown below are 29 T cell receptor beta chains from a single sample sequenced in a study of blood T cell repertoires in COVID-19. The table came from immunoSEQ multiplex PCR; TCRdb's copy has only in-frame clones and leaves some out. Among some 320,000 clones listed, roughly 89% were seen once. Material for sequencing was PBMCs or T cells enriched from blood (not recorded which). Source of these receptors: a man between 60 and 70 years old who had recovered from COVID-19.

The rearrangement links TRBV27 to TRBJ1-2, with a weak D call TRBD1 (5 bases). CDR1 and CDR2 (germline): MNHEY, SMNVEV (reference sequence). CDR3 length: 18 residues. Trimming took off 1 base at V and 3 bases at J, with 21 bases between the two ends. The CDR3: CASSLYRTSRVSDYGYTF. In nucleotides, the CDR3 is TGTGCCAGCAGTTTATATAGGACAAGCAGGGTTTCGGACTATGGCTACACCTTC.

The rearrangement uses TRBV7-9 and TRBJ2-1, with 10 bases that match TRBD2. This CDR3 comprises 15 residues. Germline CDR1 and CDR2: SEHNR and FQNEAQ (reference sequence). Trimming removed 5 bases from V and 4 bases from J; junction bases left unmatched: 5. CDR3: CASSILAGLYNEQFF. The CDR3 DNA sequence: TGTGCCAGCAGCATACTAGCGGGGCTATACAATGAGCAGTTCTTC.

The V and J genes are TRBV5-1 and TRBJ2-7; 12 positions match TRBD2. J lost 1 base, V lost 0 bases, and 8 bases had no gene match. Germline V CDR1 and CDR2: SGHRS, YFSETQ. This CDR3 has 18 residues. This CDR3 reads CASSLERGLAGRSYEQYF. Here the CDR3 DNA reads TGCGCCAGCAGCTTGGAAAGAGGACTAGCGGGAAGATCCTACGAGCAGTACTTC. Drawing the rest from reference TRBV5-1 and TRBJ2-7, the complete variable domain is KAGVTQTPRYLIKTRGQQVTLSCSPISGHRSVSWYQQTPGQGLQFLFEYFSETQRNKGNFPGRFSGRQFSNSRSEMNVSTLELGDSALYLCASSLERGLAGRSYEQYFGPGTRLTVT.

The rearrangement uses TRBV18 and TRBJ2-1, with 12 bases aligning to TRBD2. CDR1 is KGHSH, CDR2 LQKENI, per germline. The CDR3 is made up of 16 amino acids. The junction had 4 bases not matched to a gene; V was cut back by 0 bases and J by 7 bases. Written as DNA, the CDR3 is TGTGCCAGCTCACCACCGATCCTAGCGGGAGGGAATGAGCAGTTCTTC. Its protein product is CASSPPILAGGNEQFF.

This clone has just a few counts. V and J are TRBV5-1 and TRBJ1-6, with 10 bases fitting TRBD1. This CDR3 is built from 16 residues. With V trimmed by 4 bases and J by 5 bases, 6 bases remained unmatched. The V gene's germline CDR1 is SGHRS and CDR2 YFSETQ. CDR3 residues: CASSPDRGEDNSPLHF. CDR3 sequence (DNA): TGCGCCAGCAGCCCGGACAGGGGGGAAGATAATTCACCCCTCCACTTT.

The rearrangement links TRBV28 to TRBJ1-1; D is undetermined. This CDR3 region has 15 residues. Germline CDR1 and CDR2: MDHEN and SYDVKM. Trimming stripped 3 bases from V and 0 bases from J, with 11 bases between. CDR3 nucleotide sequence: TGTGCCAGCAGTTTTTCGACATATATGAACACTGAAGCTTTCTTT. This codes for CASSFSTYMNTEAFF.

This sequence joins TRBV5-1 and TRBJ2-1, with 12 bases identical to TRBD2. The ends lost 6 bases at V and 9 bases at J; junction bases unmatched: 16. There are 17 residues in the CDR3. Germline V gives CDR1 SGHRS, CDR2 YFSETQ. As DNA, the CDR3 is TGCGCCAGCATGGGTGCCTCTCTAGCGGGAGGGCCAAGTGAGCAGTTCTTC. Its protein product is CASMGASLAGGPSEQFF.

The genes are TRBV28 and TRBJ2-3; TRBD2 might be the D (5 bases). Germline V CDR1 and CDR2: MDHEN, SYDVKM. The V gene lost 7 bases and the J gene lost 4 bases, with 12 bases spanning the gap. The CDR3 loop spans 13 amino acids. The CDR3 is CASKPGNADTQYF. The CDR3 nucleotides are TGTGCCAGCAAACCCGGGAACGCAGATACGCAGTATTTT.

J is TRBJ2-7 and V is TRBV5-1, with 7 nucleotides matching TRBD2. J was trimmed by 0 bases and V by 4 bases; bases with no gene match: 10. The CDR3 loop spans 16 amino acids. Germline V gene data show CDR1 as SGHRS and CDR2 as YFSETQ. CDR3 nucleotide sequence: TGCGCCAGCAGCCAATCTATCGGGACTAACTCCTACGAGCAGTACTTC. This gives the protein CASSQSIGTNSYEQYF.

This clone was counted once. This sequence joins TRBV28 and TRBJ2-4; a possible D gene is TRBD1 (5 bases). This CDR3 is 16 amino acids long. Trimming removed 4 bases from V and 0 bases from J, with 13 bases in between. In germline, CDR1 is MDHEN, CDR2 SYDVKM. This chain's CDR3 is CASSSLDSVAKNIQYF. Written as DNA, the CDR3 is TGTGCCAGCAGTTCCCTTGACAGTGTAGCCAAAAACATTCAGTACTTC.

The rearrangement joins TRBV6-1 to TRBJ1-5; 10 bases align to TRBD1. Germline assignment: CDR1 MNHNS and CDR2 SASEGT. After removal of 4 bases from V and 0 bases from J, the junction contained 6 bases not matched to a gene. The CDR3 has 17 residues. CDR3 sequence reads: CASSGWDRGVSNQPQHF. For the CDR3, the DNA is TGTGCCAGCAGTGGCTGGGACAGGGGCGTTAGCAATCAGCCCCAGCATTTT.

The rearrangement links TRBV18 to TRBJ2-7, with TRBD1 identical over 8 bases. The CDR3 sequence is 13 residues long. V shed 3 bases and J 7 bases; nucleotides not matched to a gene: 5. CDR1 is KGHSH, CDR2 LQKENI, per germline. This chain's CDR3 is CASSPDRVWEQYF. As DNA, the CDR3 is TGTGCCAGCTCACCGGACAGGGTTTGGGAGCAGTACTTC.

This clone appeared a single time. This chain joins TRBV5-1 and TRBJ1-1, with D maybe TRBD1 (5 bases). Germline lookup yields CDR1 SGHRS and CDR2 YFSETQ. This CDR3 has 13 amino acids. The V and J ends lost 4 bases and 4 bases respectively, with 11 bases between them. The CDR3 bases are TGCGCCAGCAGCCACCCGCAGGGCACTGAAGCTTTCTTT. As protein: CASSHPQGTEAFF. Looking up the rest from reference TRBV5-1 and TRBJ1-1 gives the full variable domain: KAGVTQTPRYLIKTRGQQVTLSCSPISGHRSVSWYQQTPGQGLQFLFEYFSETQRNKGNFPGRFSGRQFSNSRSEMNVSTLELGDSALYLCASSHPQGTEAFFGQGTRLTVV.

V is TRBV9 and J is TRBJ2-7; D may be TRBD1 (6 bases). CDR3 length: 15 residues. Germline loops: CDR1 SGDLS, CDR2 YYNGEE. Trimming left V 1 base short and J 2 bases short, with 13 bases between. The CDR3 reads CASSVQGTATYEQYF. The CDR3 coding sequence is TGTGCCAGCAGCGTACAGGGGACGGCTACCTACGAGCAGTACTTC.

The chain has TRBV6-1 and TRBJ1-1; TRBD1 matches 8 bases. The CDR3 spans 17 residues. From germline, CDR1 is MNHNS and CDR2 SASEGT. Trimming removed 5 bases from V and 0 bases from J; junction bases left unmatched: 11. The CDR3 coding sequence is TGTGCCAGCAGTAAAGACAGGGGTAGTGATATGAACACTGAAGCTTTCTTT. Translating gives CASSKDRGSDMNTEAFF.

The chain carries TRBV7-8 and TRBJ1-6, with D uncertain. Germline V gene data show CDR1 as SGHVS and CDR2 as FQNEAQ. There are 13 residues in the CDR3. The V end was cut by 7 bases, the J end by 9 bases, with 13 bases between. The CDR3 spells CASTPSYGSPLHF. As DNA, the CDR3 is TGTGCCAGCACCCCATCCTACGGTTCACCCCTCCACTTT. The variable domain in full, completed from reference TRBV7-8 and TRBJ1-6, reads GAGVSQSPRYKVAKRGQDVALRCDPISGHVSLFWYQQALGQGPEFLTYFQNEAQLDKSGLPSDRFFAERPEGSVSTLKIQRTQQEDSAVYLCASTPSYGSPLHFGNGTRLTVT.

The rearrangement links TRBV25-1 to TRBJ1-1, with D possibly being TRBD1 (6 bases). The germline gives CDR1 MGHDK, CDR2 SYGVNS. The CDR3 loop spans 13 amino acids. Trimming removed 9 bases from V and 1 base from J, with 12 bases in between. CDR3 nucleotide sequence: TGTGCCAGTGGCCGAGGGGGGAACACTGAAGCTTTCTTT. It specifies CASGRGGNTEAFF.

V and J are TRBV15 and TRBJ2-5; 12 bases align to TRBD1. Germline V CDR1 and CDR2: LNHNV, YYDKDF (reference sequence). This CDR3 comprises 17 residues. V lost 6 bases and J lost 3; bases outside the gene matches: 11. DNA for the CDR3: TGTGCCACCAGTAAAACACGGGACAGGGGGCTGGAAGAGACCCAGTACTTC. Translating it yields CATSKTRDRGLEETQYF.

The chain uses TRBV5-8 and TRBJ2-7; D is unclear. This CDR3 is built from 14 residues. From germline, CDR1 is SGHTS and CDR2 YDEGEE. V was clipped by 2 bases and J by 5 bases, with 14 bases between them. CDR3 sequence (DNA): TGTGCCAGCAGCTTAGAGCCGTCCTCGCACGAGCAGTACTTC. Its translation: CASSLEPSSHEQYF. The full variable domain, rest sourced from reference TRBV5-8 and TRBJ2-7, is EAGVTQSPTHLIKTRGQQATLRCSPISGHTSVYWYQQALGLGLQFLLWYDEGEERNRGNFPPRFSGRQFPNYSSELNVNALELEDSALYLCASSLEPSSHEQYFGPGTRLTVT.

The V gene is TRBV2, the J gene TRBJ1-3; 7 nucleotides align to TRBD1. This CDR3 contains 14 residues. Trimming at V came to 6 bases and at J to 11 bases, leaving 13 bases not matched to a gene. Germline CDR1 reads SNHLY; CDR2 reads FYNNEI. This CDR3 is CASRRQGSLVAIYF. CDR3 in DNA: TGTGCCAGCAGACGACAGGGTTCGTTGGTCGCCATATATTTT.

The chain recombines TRBV7-6 with TRBJ2-7, with 15 bases aligning to TRBD2. J was trimmed by 3 bases and V by 4 bases; bases with no gene match: 7. This CDR3 has 17 amino acids. Germline assignment: CDR1 SGHVS and CDR2 FNYEAQ. Written as DNA, the CDR3 is TGTGCCAGCAGCTGGGGACTAGCGGGAGGTTTCGGCTACGAGCAGTACTTC. Protein: CASSWGLAGGFGYEQYF.

The chain employs TRBV9 and TRBJ2-6; D may be TRBD2 (5 bases). Germline lookup yields CDR1 SGDLS and CDR2 YYNGEE. Trimming took off 1 base at V and 2 bases at J, with 7 bases between the two ends. The CDR3 length is 15 residues. Here the CDR3 reads CASSVLGTGANVLTF. CDR3 DNA: TGTGCCAGCAGCGTACTCGGGACTGGGGCCAACGTCCTGACTTTC. The full variable domain, in which reference TRBV9 and TRBJ2-6 provide the parts outside the CDR3, is DSGVTQTPKHLITATGQRVTLRCSPRSGDLSVYWYQQSLDQGLQFLIQYYNGEERAKGNILERFSAQQFPDLHSELNLSSLELGDSALYFCASSVLGTGANVLTFGAGSRLTVL.

The chain couples TRBV18 to TRBJ2-7; D is possibly TRBD2 (5 bases). V lost 1 base and J lost 4, with 8 bases in between. Germline CDR1 reads KGHSH; CDR2 reads LQKENI. The CDR3 contains 13 residues. CDR3 sequence: CASSPLASYEQYF. CDR3 nucleotide sequence: TGTGCCAGCTCACCACTAGCGAGTTACGAGCAGTACTTC. Full variable domain (rest looked up from reference TRBV18 and TRBJ2-7): NAGVMQNPRHLVRRRGQEARLRCSPMKGHSHVYWYRQLPEEGLKFMVYLQKENIIDESGMPKERFSAEFPKEGPSILRIQQVVRGDSAAYFCASSPLASYEQYFGPGTRLTVT.

V usage is TRBV2 and J usage is TRBJ1-1; 8 bases fit TRBD1. Germline lookup yields CDR1 SNHLY and CDR2 FYNNEI. This CDR3 is 15 amino acids long. V lost 7 bases, J lost 4 bases, and 11 bases stayed unmatched. The CDR3 is CASIVDGQGGTEAFF. The CDR3 DNA reads as TGTGCCAGCATTGTGGATGGACAGGGAGGCACTGAAGCTTTCTTT.

This clone showed up just a few times. This chain uses TRBV10-3 with TRBJ2-1; D gene unclear. Looked up from germline, CDR1 is ENHRY and CDR2 is SYGVKD. The germline V and J ends were trimmed by 4 bases and 6 bases, with 10 bases remaining between them. The CDR3 sequence is 13 residues long. The CDR3 DNA reads as TGTGCCATCAGTGGGCAGGCTACCAATGAGCAGTTCTTC. Protein: CAISGQATNEQFF.

The V gene is TRBV11-2, the J gene TRBJ2-1; TRBD2 is a possible D gene (5 bases). The germline V gene has CDR1 SGHAT and CDR2 FQNNGV. The V gene lost 0 bases and the J gene lost 6 bases, with 18 bases spanning the gap. CDR3 length: 17 residues. DNA of the CDR3: TGTGCCAGCAGCTTAGATTTTGAGGTAGCGTGGTTCAATGAGCAGTTCTTC. Translated, it gives CASSLDFEVAWFNEQFF. Supplemented by reference TRBV11-2 and TRBJ2-1, the full variable domain reads EAGVAQSPRYKIIEKRQSVAFWCNPISGHATLYWYQQILGQGPKLLIQFQNNGVVDDSQLPKDRFSAERLKGVDSTLKIQPAKLEDSAVYLCASSLDFEVAWFNEQFFGPGTRLTVL.

The V and J genes are TRBV19 and TRBJ1-3; 8 bases fit TRBD1. The CDR3 is 14 amino acids. After removal of 8 bases from V and 3 bases from J, the junction contained 6 bases not matched to a gene. CDR1 and CDR2 from the germline V gene are LNHDA and SQIVND (reference sequence). The DNA of the CDR3 is TGTGCCAGTCGACAGGGGTCGGGTGGAAACACCATATATTTT. It encodes CASRQGSGGNTIYF.

The chain couples TRBV4-1 to TRBJ2-2, with a tentative D call TRBD2 (6 bases). Germline lookup yields CDR1 MGHRA and CDR2 YSYEKL. V dropped 1 base and J dropped 4 bases, with 16 bases sitting between them. The CDR3 loop spans 17 amino acids. CDR3 protein: CASSQAGAGISTGELFF. The CDR3 DNA follows: TGCGCCAGCAGCCAAGCTGGGGCGGGAATATCCACCGGGGAGCTGTTTTTT.

The V call is TRBV7-9, the J call TRBJ1-1; weak D call: TRBD1 (5 bases). The CDR3 has 12 residues. CDR1 is SEHNR and CDR2 is FQNEAQ in the germline V gene (reference sequence). The V gene lost 1 base and the J gene lost 7 bases, with 7 bases spanning the gap. CDR3 residues: CASSLVTGEAFF. Written as DNA, the CDR3 is TGTGCCAGCAGCTTAGTTACAGGTGAAGCTTTCTTT.